Reported below is one T cell receptor beta chain. This CDR3 has 17 residues. From germline, CDR1 is SGHRS and CDR2 YFSETQ. V shed 4 bases and J 2 bases; nucleotides not matched to a gene: 10. Seattle-derived patients entered the study during active infection and were followed longitudinally. This record belongs to a study of blood T cell repertoires in COVID-19. Across the whole study: Samples came from the United States, Italy and Spain, spanning acute and convalescent COVID-19.

As handled by the study authors: Using reference gene primer amplification, nucleated cell counts were estimated. Here immunoSEQ multiplex PCR was the method, and the copy in TCRdb shows in-frame clones only, minus some. V and J calls and clone size are given by that table; D and trimming were obtained from the DNA. Among 180,000 or so clones, more than 75% were seen once, and the ten largest hold 15% to 20%. The clonotype was recovered from a person aged 70 to 85 with COVID-19, enrolled during active disease. The sample consisted of peripheral blood. The chain links TRBV5-1 to TRBJ2-7; 12 bases line up with TRBD2. The CDR3 bases are TGCGCCAGCAGCATCCGGACTAGCGGGGAAGGGGCCTACGAGCAGTACTTC. Translated: CASSIRTSGEGAYEQYF.